The clone carrying this TCR beta chain was observed a few times. Its target is unknown. This entry comes from a study of cytomegalovirus exposure and HLA in healthy donors. Study background: The Caucasian-associated ancestry cluster held roughly 84% of a few hundred genotyped donors. General study points: HLA-A and HLA-B allele assignments for most subjects were reportedly predicted accurately using TCR beta sequences. A later analysis showed HLA-associated TCR beta chains outstripping equally common others in clonal expansion. Most TCR sequences proved rare, with some public TCRs found in many donors.

The CDR3 runs 15 residues. Germline CDR1 and CDR2: MNHEY and SMNVEV (reference sequence). V lost 3 bases to trimming and J lost 4 bases; unmatched junction nucleotides: 2. This PCR relied on a set of 60 Vbeta primers and 13 Jbeta primers. Produced via immunoSEQ multiplex PCR; TCRdb's table is partial and in-frame only. The data show about 150,000 clones, approximately 8.9% seen once. The sequence came from a middle-aged woman in good health and CMV-seropositive. Material: PBMCs. The gene calls are TRBV27 and TRBJ2-2; 10 positions match TRBD1. CDR3 residues: CASSLGQGTTGELFF. DNA of the CDR3: TGTGCCAGCAGTTTGGGACAGGGGACCACCGGGGAGCTGTTTTTT.